The clone carrying this T cell receptor (beta chain) was recorded a few times. Antigen: not known. This record comes from a study of cytomegalovirus exposure and HLA in healthy donors. Primers: 60 Vbeta forward and 13 Jbeta reverse. The data were produced by immunoSEQ multiplex PCR, yet TCRdb's version contains in-frame clones alone and is incomplete. Of 90,000 or so clones in the sample, about three quarters were seen once. Study-wide results and limits: There were a few CMV-associated chains whose specificity for CMV antigens was confirmed in vitro. A reported reduction in N-insertions relative to the approximately 640-donor mean was seen in an Asian-associated ancestry cluster in a later analysis. Upon later analysis, HLA-associated TCR beta chains proved more clonally expanded than other, equally common chains.

Sample: PBMCs. This sequence originates from a man younger than 40 in good health and CMV-seropositive.

The CDR3 sequence is CASSWDRASYEQYF. The DNA for the CDR3 is TGTGCCAGCAGCTGGGACAGGGCCTCCTACGAGCAGTACTTC. V is TRBV2 and J is TRBJ2-7; 9 bases align to TRBD1. Germline lookup yields CDR1 SNHLY and CDR2 FYNNEI. With 6 bases clipped from V and 0 bases from J, the junction kept 3 bases outside the gene matches. The CDR3 spans 14 residues.